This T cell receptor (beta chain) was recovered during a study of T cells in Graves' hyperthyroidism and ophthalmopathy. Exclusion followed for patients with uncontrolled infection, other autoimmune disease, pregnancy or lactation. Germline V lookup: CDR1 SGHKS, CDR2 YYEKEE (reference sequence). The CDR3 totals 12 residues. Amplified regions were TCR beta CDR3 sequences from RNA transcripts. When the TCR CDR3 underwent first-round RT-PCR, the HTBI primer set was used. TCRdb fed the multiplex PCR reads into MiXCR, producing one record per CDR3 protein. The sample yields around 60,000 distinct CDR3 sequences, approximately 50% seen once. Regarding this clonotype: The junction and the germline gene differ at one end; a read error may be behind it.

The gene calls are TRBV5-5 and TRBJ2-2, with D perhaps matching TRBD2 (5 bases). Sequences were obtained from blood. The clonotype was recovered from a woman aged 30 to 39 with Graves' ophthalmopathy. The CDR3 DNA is TGTGCCGGCAGCTTGGTAGCCGGGAAGCTGTTTTTT. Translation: CAGSLVAGKLFF. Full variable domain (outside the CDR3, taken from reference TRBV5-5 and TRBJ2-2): DAGVTQSPTHLIKTRGQQVTLRCSPISGHKSVSWYQQVLGQGPQFIFQYYEKEERGRGNFPDRFSARQFPNYSSELNVNALLLGDSALYLCAGSLVAGKLFFGEGSRLTVL.